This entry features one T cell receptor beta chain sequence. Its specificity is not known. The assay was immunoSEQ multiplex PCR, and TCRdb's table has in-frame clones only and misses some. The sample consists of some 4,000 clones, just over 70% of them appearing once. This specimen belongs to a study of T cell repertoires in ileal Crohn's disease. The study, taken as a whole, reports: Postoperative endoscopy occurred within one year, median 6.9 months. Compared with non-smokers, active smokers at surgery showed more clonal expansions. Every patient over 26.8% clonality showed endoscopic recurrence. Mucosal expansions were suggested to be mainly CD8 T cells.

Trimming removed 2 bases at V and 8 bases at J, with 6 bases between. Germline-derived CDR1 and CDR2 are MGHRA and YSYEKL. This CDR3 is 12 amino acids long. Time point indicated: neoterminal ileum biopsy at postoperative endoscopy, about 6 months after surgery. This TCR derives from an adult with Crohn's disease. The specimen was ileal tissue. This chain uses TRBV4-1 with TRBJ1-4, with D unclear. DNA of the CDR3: TGCGCCAGCAGCCAACGAGGAGAAAAACTGTTTTTT. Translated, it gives CASSQRGEKLFF.